The clone carrying this T cell receptor (beta chain) came up a few times. As yet, its antigen is unknown. The entry originates in a study of T-cell memory formation after mild COVID-19. Study results and caveats: That cross-reactive memory joined was suggested by some responding clones appearing in pre-infection memory. The second-wave clones peaking on day 37 were not confirmed as SARS-CoV-2-specific. Largely, contracting CD4+ clones fell within CM and EM, and contracting CD8+ clones within EMRA.

Constant-segment primers served in 5'RACE that generated TCR alpha and TCR beta cDNA libraries bearing sample barcodes and UMIs. In TCRdb, the 5' RACE reads were re-called with MiXCR into one record per CDR3 protein. Seen here are some 450,000 distinct CDR3 sequences, about 20% observed once, and the top ten hold 7.5% to 9.5%. CDR3 length equals 14 residues. Germline V gives CDR1 SGHTA, CDR2 FQGNSA. V shed 3 bases and J shed 0 bases, with 9 bases lying between them. This chain links TRBV7-2 with TRBJ2-7, with D uncertain. The sequenced sample consisted of PBMCs or a T cell subset sorted from them (not recorded which). The receptor's source is an adult woman who had mild COVID-19 (a few samples of this study predate the infection). Cell type and time point are not known. DNA for the CDR3: TGTGCCAGCAGCTTCAGACCTAGCTCCTACGAGCAGTACTTC. Amino acids: CASSFRPSSYEQYF.